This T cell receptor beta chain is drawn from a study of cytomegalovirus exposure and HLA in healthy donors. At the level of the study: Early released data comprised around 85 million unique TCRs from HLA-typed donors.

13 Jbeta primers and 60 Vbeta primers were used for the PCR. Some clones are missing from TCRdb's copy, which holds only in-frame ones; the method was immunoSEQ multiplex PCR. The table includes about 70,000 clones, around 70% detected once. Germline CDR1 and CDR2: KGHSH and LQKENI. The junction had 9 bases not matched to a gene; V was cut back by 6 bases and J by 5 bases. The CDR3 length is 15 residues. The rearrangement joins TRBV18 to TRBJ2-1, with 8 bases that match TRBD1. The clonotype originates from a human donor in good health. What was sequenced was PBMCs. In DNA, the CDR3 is TGTGCCAGCTCCCTTGGGACAGGAGGAAACAATGAGCAGTTCTTC. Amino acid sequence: CASSLGTGGNNEQFF.